These 28 T cell receptor beta chains were sequenced from one sample in a study of blood T cell repertoires in COVID-19. TCRdb's table, derived via immunoSEQ multiplex PCR, lists solely in-frame clones and lacks some. This table has some 330,000 clones, 70% to 90% appearing once. Sequences were obtained from peripheral blood. The receptor set was obtained from a woman aged 45-59 years with active or convalescent COVID-19.

The chain uses TRBV30 and TRBJ1-1; the D is unclear. CDR3 size: 11 residues. With 3 bases removed from V and 11 bases from J, the gap between germline ends came to 13 bases. Germline CDR1 is GTSNPN and CDR2 is SVGIG (reference sequence). The DNA for the CDR3 is TGTGCCTGGAGGCTGTATACAGAGGCTTTCTTT. It is translated as CAWRLYTEAFF.

The chain joins TRBV6-6 to TRBJ2-1; 9 bases fit TRBD1. The CDR3 has 13 residues. The V gene's germline CDR1 is MNHNY and CDR2 SVGAGI (reference sequence). V lost 9 bases, J lost 2 bases, and 2 bases stayed unmatched. Here the CDR3 reads CASRTGAYNEQFF. DNA of the CDR3: TGTGCCAGTAGGACAGGGGCCTACAATGAGCAGTTCTTC.

The rearrangement links TRBV18 to TRBJ2-2; no firm D call. V gave up 7 bases and J gave up 3 bases, with 12 bases separating them. The CDR3 is made up of 14 amino acids. Germline V gene sequence: CDR1 KGHSH, CDR2 LQKENI. The DNA for the CDR3 is TGTGCCAGCTTGAGGAACGGCGACACCGGGGAGCTGTTTTTT. Its translation is CASLRNGDTGELFF.

The chain carries TRBV25-1 and TRBJ1-6; no reliable D call. CDR3 length: 15 amino acids. Per germline, CDR1 MGHDK and CDR2 SYGVNS. The ends were cut back, 4 bases at V and 0 bases at J, with 7 bases in the middle. This chain's CDR3 is CASSAGISYNSPLHF. As DNA, the CDR3 is TGTGCCAGCAGTGCGGGGATCTCCTATAATTCACCCCTCCACTTT.

The chain couples TRBV2 to TRBJ1-3; D gene unclear. The CDR3 covers 16 residues. V was trimmed by 0 bases and J by 6 bases, leaving 15 bases between them. Germline V gives CDR1 SNHLY, CDR2 FYNNEI. The CDR3 coding sequence is TGTGCCAGCAGTGAAGCTGGAACCGGACTGGAAAACACCATATATTTT. Protein: CASSEAGTGLENTIYF.

CDR3 nucleotide sequence: TGTGCCAGCAGCTTAGTCCGCGGGACAGGGGTCCTCTACGAGCAGTACTTC. It codes for CASSLVRGTGVLYEQYF. This rearrangement joins TRBV7-2 to TRBJ2-7; 10 nucleotides match TRBD1. J gave up 3 bases and V 1 base, and 9 bases lay outside the gene matches. Germline values: CDR1 SGHTA, CDR2 FQGNSA. CDR3 size: 17 residues.

This clone was detected a few times. This chain links TRBV27 with TRBJ1-3; tentatively, D is TRBD1 (5 bases). The CDR3 is made up of 14 amino acids. Germline CDR1 and CDR2: MNHEY and SMNVEV (reference sequence). Trimming removed 2 bases from V and 1 base from J, with 6 bases in between. Here the CDR3 reads CASSLTGSGNTIYF. CDR3 nucleotides: TGTGCCAGCAGTTTAACAGGTTCTGGAAACACCATATATTTT.

This sequence joins TRBV3-1 (or the pseudogene TRBV3-2) and TRBJ2-1; D ambiguous. In germline, CDR1 is LGHDT, CDR2 YNNKEL (reference sequence). The CDR3 runs to 14 residues. The V and J ends lost 3 bases and 1 base respectively, with 7 bases between them. CDR3 residues: CASSHGFSYNEQFF. The CDR3 DNA reads as TGTGCCAGCAGCCACGGGTTTTCCTACAATGAGCAGTTCTTC.

The V gene is TRBV20-1, the J gene TRBJ2-7, with 7 nucleotides matching TRBD1. The J segment lost 6 bases and the V segment lost 6 bases, leaving 5 bases of the junction unmatched. CDR1 and CDR2 (germline): DFQATT, SNEGSKA (reference sequence). The CDR3 totals 11 residues. For the CDR3, the DNA is TGCAGTGCAGGGGGCGAGTTCGAGCAGTACTTC. Its translation is CSAGGEFEQYF.

The CDR3 is CAIRVSLNTEAFF. CDR3 nucleotides: TGTGCCATCCGAGTCTCTCTGAACACTGAAGCTTTCTTT. This chain uses TRBV10-3 with TRBJ1-1, with D hard to call. Germline assignment: CDR1 ENHRY and CDR2 SYGVKD. V was shortened by 8 bases and J by 0 bases, with 10 bases between the two germline ends. There are 13 residues in the CDR3.

This chain connects TRBV6-1 to TRBJ1-5; 7 positions agree with TRBD1. The CDR3 contains 14 residues. V trimming: 5 bases; J trimming: 3 bases; junction bases outside the gene matches: 4. Germline CDR1 reads MNHNS; CDR2 reads SASEGT. This chain's CDR3 is CASSRDRNNQPQHF. The DNA for the CDR3 is TGTGCCAGCAGTCGGGACAGAAACAATCAGCCCCAGCATTTT.

V usage is TRBV12-2 and J usage is TRBJ1-2; whether TRBD1, the table's D call, matches the DNA was not checked. TRBV12-2 is listed as a pseudogene. This CDR3 has 17 amino acids. CDR3 sequence reads: CASRLTDRVKCSYGYTF. DNA for the CDR3: TGTGCAAGTCGCTTAACGGACAGGGTTAAATGTTCGTATGGCTACACCTTC.

The J gene is TRBJ2-1, the V gene TRBV2; 7 bases align to TRBD2. The germline V gene has CDR1 SNHLY and CDR2 FYNNEI. This CDR3 has 15 amino acids. Trimming cost V 1 base and J 8 bases; bases outside gene matches: 8. The CDR3 here is CASSEEVRGRDEQFF. The CDR3 nucleotides are TGTGCCAGCAGTGAAGAAGTGCGGGGGAGGGATGAGCAGTTCTTC.

The V gene is TRBV6-5, the J gene TRBJ2-3; TRBD2 aligns across 7 bases. The CDR3 consists of 15 residues. In germline, CDR1 is MNHEY, CDR2 SVGAGI. The V and J ends lost 6 bases and 0 bases, in that order; junction bases with no gene match: 6. CDR3 residues: CASRRAGVSTDTQYF. The CDR3 region has the DNA TGTGCCAGCAGGCGGGCGGGGGTGAGCACAGATACGCAGTATTTT.

The chain combines TRBV10-3 with TRBJ1-2, with TRBD1 identical over 9 bases. Germline values: CDR1 ENHRY, CDR2 SYGVKD. This CDR3 is built from 14 residues. V lost 6 bases, J lost 2 bases, and 4 bases stayed unmatched. CDR3 sequence reads: CAISDRGENYGYTF. The CDR3 region has the DNA TGTGCCATCAGCGACAGGGGGGAGAACTATGGCTACACCTTC.

V gene TRBV4-3 combines with J gene TRBJ2-2; no reliable D call. CDR1 is LGHNA, CDR2 YSLEER, per germline. Between the trimmed V and J ends, which lost 2 bases and 6 bases, there was a span of 16 bases. The CDR3 runs to 16 residues. The CDR3 region has the DNA TGCGCCAGCAGCCAATGGGCTGGTGAACGCCCCGGGGAGCTGTTTTTT. Amino acid sequence: CASSQWAGERPGELFF.

The J gene is TRBJ2-3, the V gene TRBV5-1; tentative D call: TRBD2 (6 bases). CDR1 is SGHRS, CDR2 YFSETQ, per germline. Trimming stripped 4 bases from V and 3 bases from J, with 18 bases between. This CDR3 spans 16 amino acids. CDR3 sequence: CASSLGGRSLTDTQYF. The CDR3 DNA reads as TGCGCCAGCAGCCTAGGAGGGAGAAGTTTAACAGATACGCAGTATTTT.

The V call is TRBV19, the J call TRBJ1-5; TRBD1 is a possible D gene (5 bases). Germline CDR1 is LNHDA and CDR2 is SQIVND (reference sequence). This CDR3 has 14 amino acids. Trimming pared 4 bases from V and 9 bases from J, leaving 16 bases between. CDR3 region: CASSTSGQWGPQHF. DNA of the CDR3: TGTGCCAGTAGTACCTCAGGGCAATGGGGGCCCCAGCATTTT.

The rearrangement uses TRBV3-1 (or the pseudogene TRBV3-2) and TRBJ2-5; 7 bases fit TRBD1. Germline values: CDR1 LGHDT, CDR2 YNNKEL (reference sequence). This CDR3 spans 15 amino acids. V trimming: 1 base; J trimming: 5 bases; junction bases outside the gene matches: 7. The CDR3 loop reads CASSQGIQGPETQYF. CDR3 coding DNA: TGTGCCAGCAGCCAAGGTATACAGGGGCCGGAGACCCAGTACTTC.

J is TRBJ1-4 and V is TRBV28, with unresolved D. This CDR3 comprises 13 residues. The germline V gene has CDR1 MDHEN and CDR2 SYDVKM. With 3 bases removed from V and 8 bases from J, the gap between germline ends came to 10 bases. The CDR3 DNA reads as TGTGCCAGCAGTTTGGGCCCGGGGGAAAAACTGTTTTTT. As protein: CASSLGPGEKLFF.

DNA of the CDR3: TGTGCCTGGAGTGGGACAGGTAACACCGGGGAGCTGTTTTTT. It translates to CAWSGTGNTGELFF. The chain uses TRBV30 and TRBJ2-2; 7 bases agree with TRBD1. There are 14 residues in the CDR3. Trimming removed 1 base from V and 2 bases from J; junction bases left unmatched: 1. Per germline, CDR1 GTSNPN and CDR2 SVGIG (reference sequence).

The chain is built from TRBV7-2 and TRBJ2-2, with 14 nucleotides matching TRBD2. Unmatched junction bases numbered 8, after V lost 4 bases and J lost 4 bases. Germline CDR1 is SGHTA and CDR2 is FQGNSA. The CDR3 is 18 amino acids. DNA for the CDR3: TGTGCCAGCAGCTCCCTAGGACTAGCGGGGGGAGTCACCGGGGAGCTGTTTTTT. It is translated as CASSSLGLAGGVTGELFF.

The chain combines TRBV30 with TRBJ2-4, with D uncertain. Germline V gene data show CDR1 as GTSNPN and CDR2 as SVGIG (reference sequence). The CDR3 extends over 11 amino acids. V gave up 2 bases and J gave up 5 bases, with 4 bases separating them. The DNA for the CDR3 is TGTGCCTGGAGTACAGAAAACATTCAGTACTTC. Its translation: CAWSTENIQYF.

The chain recombines TRBV10-3 with TRBJ2-1; a possible D gene is TRBD2 (5 bases). Trimming left V 2 bases short and J 2 bases short, with 10 bases between. The CDR3 is 15 residues long. CDR1 is ENHRY and CDR2 is SYGVKD in the germline V gene. CDR3 region: CAISERGQPYNEQFF. The CDR3 coding sequence is TGTGCCATCAGTGAGCGGGGTCAGCCCTACAATGAGCAGTTCTTC.

This clone came up a few times. This CDR3 reads CASSVSGSGYTF. DNA of the CDR3: TGTGCCAGCAGTGTTTCTGGGAGTGGCTACACCTTC. This chain links TRBV2 with TRBJ1-2; D is undetermined. This CDR3 region has 12 residues. The ends were cut back, 4 bases at V and 7 bases at J, with 10 bases in the middle. Germline V gene sequence: CDR1 SNHLY, CDR2 FYNNEI.

The gene calls are TRBV12-3 or TRBV12-4 and TRBJ2-1, with D tentatively TRBD2 (5 bases). The germline V and J ends were trimmed by 4 bases and 6 bases, with 10 bases remaining between them. The CDR3 consists of 13 residues. DNA for the CDR3: TGTGCCAGCAGTTGGACTCAAAGCAATGAGCAGTTCTTC. Translated: CASSWTQSNEQFF.

This clone was seen just once. The chain is built from TRBV19 and TRBJ2-3, with 8 positions matching TRBD1. Trimming took 4 bases from V and 5 from J; bases not matched to a gene: 5. CDR1 LNHDA and CDR2 SQIVND come from the germline V gene (reference sequence). This CDR3 contains 14 residues. The CDR3 spells CASSTQGAGDTQYF. CDR3 DNA sequence: TGTGCCAGTAGTACGCAGGGGGCTGGAGATACGCAGTATTTT.

The chain uses TRBV30 and TRBJ1-2; tentatively, D is TRBD1 (6 bases). The V gene's germline CDR1 is GTSNPN and CDR2 SVGIG (reference sequence). This CDR3 has 14 residues. Trimming took 2 bases from V and 8 from J, leaving 18 bases between them. The CDR3 DNA follows: TGTGCCTGGAGTAGCAGGGGCCTGGTGATAGGCTACACCTTC. Encoded protein: CAWSSRGLVIGYTF.